The present T cell receptor beta chain was sequenced within a study of OX40 agonist ivuxolimab in advanced cancers. Notes on the study in general: More expanded clones were seen, on average, in CD8+ T cells than in CD4+.

Assay used: immunoSEQ multiplex PCR; TCRdb lists only in-frame clones, some missing. The table records over 65,000 clones, about 88% of them present only once. CDR1 is SGDLS, CDR2 YYNGEE, per germline. Trimming removed 2 bases from V and 2 bases from J; junction bases left unmatched: 4. The CDR3 sequence is 15 residues long. For this clone: Its target is not known.

The receptor comes from an adult with an advanced solid tumor such as melanoma, head and neck, liver or kidney cancer. This chain uses TRBV9 with TRBJ1-5, with 7 bases fitting TRBD1. The specimen comprised CD4+ or CD8+ T cells sorted from blood, sampled in a trial of the OX40 agonist ivuxolimab. The CDR3 DNA reads TGTGCCAGCAGCGTTACAGGGGATCGCAATCAGCCCCAGCATTTT. It is translated as CASSVTGDRNQPQHF.